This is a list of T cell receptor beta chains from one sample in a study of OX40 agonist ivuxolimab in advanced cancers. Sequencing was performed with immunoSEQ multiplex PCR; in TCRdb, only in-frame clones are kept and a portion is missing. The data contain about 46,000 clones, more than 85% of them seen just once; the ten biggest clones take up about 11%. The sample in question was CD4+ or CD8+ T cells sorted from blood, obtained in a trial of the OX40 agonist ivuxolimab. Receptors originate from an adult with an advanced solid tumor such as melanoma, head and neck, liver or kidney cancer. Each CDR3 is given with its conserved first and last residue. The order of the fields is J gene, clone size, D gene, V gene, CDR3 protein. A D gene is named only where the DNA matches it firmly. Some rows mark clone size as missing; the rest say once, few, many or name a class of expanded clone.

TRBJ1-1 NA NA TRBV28 CASSSMGEGTEAFF
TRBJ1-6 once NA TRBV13 CASSLAEGISSYNSPLHF
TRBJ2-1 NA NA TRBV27 CASSSRRGDNEQFF
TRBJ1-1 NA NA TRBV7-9 CASSPGHVEAFF
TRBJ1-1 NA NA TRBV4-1 CASSQVAGWMNTEAFF
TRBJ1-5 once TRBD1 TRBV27 CASSPDRVGQPQHF
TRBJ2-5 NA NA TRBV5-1 CASSLTIGRTQYF
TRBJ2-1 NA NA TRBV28 CASSFRGNNEQFF
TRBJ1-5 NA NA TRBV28 CASRYNDRAKGDQPQHF
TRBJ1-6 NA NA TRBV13 CASSSDLKTLHF
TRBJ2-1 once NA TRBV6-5 CATKQGTNEQFF
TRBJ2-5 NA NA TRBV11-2 CASSLSPLAVGGVGGTQYF
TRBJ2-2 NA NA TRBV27 CASSAGRTGELFF
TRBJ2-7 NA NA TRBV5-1 CASSFGEGDEQYF
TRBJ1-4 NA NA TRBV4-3 CASSRVGQNNEKLFF
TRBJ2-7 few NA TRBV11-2 CASSLKRASPTYEQYF
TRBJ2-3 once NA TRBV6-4 CASSDRITDTQYF
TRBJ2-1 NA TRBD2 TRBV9 CASSAGLARTYNEQFF
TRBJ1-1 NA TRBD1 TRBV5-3 CARSLTGGEVFRTEAFF
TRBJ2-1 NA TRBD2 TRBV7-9 CASSQGTSGFYNEQFF
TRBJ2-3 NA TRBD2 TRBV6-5 CASSLWASGSTDTQYF
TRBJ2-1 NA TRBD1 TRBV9 CASSVARDRVSDNEQFF
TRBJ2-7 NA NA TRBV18 CASSPGPTGKYEQYF
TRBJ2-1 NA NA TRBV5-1 CASRERTSSCNEQFF
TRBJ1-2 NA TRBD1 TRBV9 CASSPRDRDLYGYTF
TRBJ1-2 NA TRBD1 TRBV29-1 CSVPHRSGQGAYYGYTF
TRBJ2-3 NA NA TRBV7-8 CASSLAPVDWTDTQYF
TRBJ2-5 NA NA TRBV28 CASSSHPGGGGVAQETQYF
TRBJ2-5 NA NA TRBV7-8 CASSLVSSDVSTQYF
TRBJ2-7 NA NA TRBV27 CASYPGAGEQYF
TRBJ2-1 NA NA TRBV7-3 CASSPYRSGLPGEQFF
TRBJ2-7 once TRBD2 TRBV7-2 CASSQGTSGLQYF
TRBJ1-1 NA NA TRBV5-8 CASSLGLGLNTEAFF
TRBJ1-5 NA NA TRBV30 CAWSQGHQPQHF
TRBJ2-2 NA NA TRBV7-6 CASRPKAGELFF
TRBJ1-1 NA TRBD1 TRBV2 CAIVGQGANTEAFF
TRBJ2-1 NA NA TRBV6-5 CASSYPLRPTYNEQFF
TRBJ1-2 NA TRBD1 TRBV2 CASSLQGASGYTF
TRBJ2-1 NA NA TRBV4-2 CASSPTQTIGYNEQFF
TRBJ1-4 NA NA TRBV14 CASSRDANEKLFF